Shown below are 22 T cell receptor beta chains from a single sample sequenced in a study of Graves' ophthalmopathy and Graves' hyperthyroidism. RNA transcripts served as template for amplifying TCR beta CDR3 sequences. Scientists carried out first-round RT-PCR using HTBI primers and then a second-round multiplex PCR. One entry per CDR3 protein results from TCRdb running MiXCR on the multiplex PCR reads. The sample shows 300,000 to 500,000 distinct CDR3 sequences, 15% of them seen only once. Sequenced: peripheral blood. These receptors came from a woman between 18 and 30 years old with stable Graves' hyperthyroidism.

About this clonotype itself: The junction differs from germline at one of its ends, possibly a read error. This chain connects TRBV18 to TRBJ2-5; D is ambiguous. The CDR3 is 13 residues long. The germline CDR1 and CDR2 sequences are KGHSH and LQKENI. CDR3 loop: CASSPPNQGTQYF. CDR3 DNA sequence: TGTGCCAGCTCACCACCGAACCAAGGGACCCAGTACTTC.

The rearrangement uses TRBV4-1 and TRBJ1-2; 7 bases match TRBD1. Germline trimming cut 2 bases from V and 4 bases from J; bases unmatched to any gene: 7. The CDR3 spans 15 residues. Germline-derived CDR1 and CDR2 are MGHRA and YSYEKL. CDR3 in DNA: TGCGCCAGCAGCCAATCCGGGACAGCCGTCTATGGCTACACCTTC. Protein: CASSQSGTAVYGYTF.

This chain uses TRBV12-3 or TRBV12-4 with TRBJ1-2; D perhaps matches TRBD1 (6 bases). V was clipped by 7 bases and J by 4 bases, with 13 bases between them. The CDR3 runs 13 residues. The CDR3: CASIQSGAYGYTF. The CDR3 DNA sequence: TGTGCCAGCATCCAGTCGGGGGCCTATGGCTACACCTTC.

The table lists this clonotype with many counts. In DNA, the CDR3 is TGTGCCAGCAGCTTAGTCTTCACTGAAGCTTTCTTT. As protein: CASSLVFTEAFF. The J gene is TRBJ1-1, the V gene TRBV7-2; unclear D gene. The CDR3 covers 12 residues. V was trimmed by 1 base and J by 4 bases, leaving 4 bases between them. Looked up from germline, CDR1 is SGHTA and CDR2 is FQGNSA.

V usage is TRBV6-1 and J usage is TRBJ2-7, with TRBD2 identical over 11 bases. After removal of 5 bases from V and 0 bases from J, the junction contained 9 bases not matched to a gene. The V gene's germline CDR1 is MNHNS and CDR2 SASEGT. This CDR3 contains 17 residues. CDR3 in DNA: TGTGCCAGCAGTCCGGGACTAGCGGAAGCTTCCTCCTACGAGCAGTACTTC. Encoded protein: CASSPGLAEASSYEQYF.

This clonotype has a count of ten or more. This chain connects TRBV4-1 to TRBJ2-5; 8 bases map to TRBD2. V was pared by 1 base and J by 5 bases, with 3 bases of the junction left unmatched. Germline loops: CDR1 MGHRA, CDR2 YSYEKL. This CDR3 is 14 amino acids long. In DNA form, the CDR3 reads TGCGCCAGCAGCCAAGCGGGGGGGCTGGAGACCCAGTACTTC. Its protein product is CASSQAGGLETQYF.

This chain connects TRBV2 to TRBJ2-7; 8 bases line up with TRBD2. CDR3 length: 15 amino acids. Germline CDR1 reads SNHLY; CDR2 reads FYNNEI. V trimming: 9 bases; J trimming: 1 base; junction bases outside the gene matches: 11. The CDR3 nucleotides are TGTGCCAGTAAAAAAAGCGGGGGCGCTTCCTACGAGCAGTACTTC. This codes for CASKKSGGASYEQYF.

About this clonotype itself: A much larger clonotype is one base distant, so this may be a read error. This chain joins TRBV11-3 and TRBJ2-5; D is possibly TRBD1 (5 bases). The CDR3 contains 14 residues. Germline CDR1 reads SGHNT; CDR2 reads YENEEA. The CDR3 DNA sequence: TGTGCCAGCAGCCTAGGACGTTCGACAGAGACCAAGTACTTC. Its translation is CASSLGRSTETKYF.

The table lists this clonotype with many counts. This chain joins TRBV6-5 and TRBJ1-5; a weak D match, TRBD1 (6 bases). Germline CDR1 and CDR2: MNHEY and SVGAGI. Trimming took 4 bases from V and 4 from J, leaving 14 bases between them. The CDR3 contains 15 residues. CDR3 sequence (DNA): TGTGCCAGCAGTTCCCAACAGGGATGGAATCAGCCCCAGCATTTT. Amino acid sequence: CASSSQQGWNQPQHF.

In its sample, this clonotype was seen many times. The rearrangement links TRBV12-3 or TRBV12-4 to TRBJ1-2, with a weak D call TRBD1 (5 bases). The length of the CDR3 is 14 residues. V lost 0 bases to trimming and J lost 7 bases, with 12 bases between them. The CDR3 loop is CASSLASGSGGYTF. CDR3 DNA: TGTGCCAGCAGTTTAGCGTCAGGGTCGGGTGGCTACACCTTC.

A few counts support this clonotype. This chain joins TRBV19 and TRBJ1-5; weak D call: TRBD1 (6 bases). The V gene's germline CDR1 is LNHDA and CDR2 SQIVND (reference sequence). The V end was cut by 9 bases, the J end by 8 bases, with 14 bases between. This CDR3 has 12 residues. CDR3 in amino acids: CASATGREPQHF. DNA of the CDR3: TGTGCCAGCGCGACAGGTCGGGAGCCCCAGCATTTT.

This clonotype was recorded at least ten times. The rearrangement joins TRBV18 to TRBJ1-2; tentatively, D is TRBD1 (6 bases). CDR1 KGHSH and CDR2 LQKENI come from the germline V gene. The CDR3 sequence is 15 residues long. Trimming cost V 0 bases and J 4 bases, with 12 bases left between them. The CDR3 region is CASSPPLGGSYGYTF. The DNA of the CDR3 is TGTGCCAGCTCACCACCTTTAGGGGGGAGCTATGGCTACACCTTC.

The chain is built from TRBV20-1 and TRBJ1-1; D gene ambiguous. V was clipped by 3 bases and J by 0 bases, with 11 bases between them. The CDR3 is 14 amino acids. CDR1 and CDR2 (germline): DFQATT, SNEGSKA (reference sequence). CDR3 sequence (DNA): TGCAGTGCTAGGAGTCAGCTAATGAACACTGAAGCTTTCTTT. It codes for CSARSQLMNTEAFF.

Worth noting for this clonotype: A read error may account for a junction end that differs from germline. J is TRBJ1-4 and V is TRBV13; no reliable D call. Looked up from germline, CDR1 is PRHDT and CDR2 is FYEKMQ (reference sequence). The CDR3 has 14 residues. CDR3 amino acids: CASSRPSTNEKLLF. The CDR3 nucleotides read TGTGCCAGCAGCCGACCTTCAACTAATGAAAAACTGTTGTTT.

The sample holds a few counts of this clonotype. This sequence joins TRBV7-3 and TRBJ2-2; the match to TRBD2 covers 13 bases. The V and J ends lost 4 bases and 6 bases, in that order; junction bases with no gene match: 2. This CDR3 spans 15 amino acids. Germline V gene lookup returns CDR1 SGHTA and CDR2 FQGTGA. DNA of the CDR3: TGTGCCAGCAGCTCTGGACTAGCGGGGGCCGGGGAGCTGTTTTTT. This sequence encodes CASSSGLAGAGELFF.

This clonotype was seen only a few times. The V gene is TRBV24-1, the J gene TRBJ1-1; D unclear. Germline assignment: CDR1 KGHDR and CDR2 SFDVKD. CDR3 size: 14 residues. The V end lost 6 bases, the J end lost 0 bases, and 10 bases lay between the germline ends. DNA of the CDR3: TGTGCCACCAGTTCAAATCATTTGAACACTGAAGCTTTCTTT. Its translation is CATSSNHLNTEAFF.

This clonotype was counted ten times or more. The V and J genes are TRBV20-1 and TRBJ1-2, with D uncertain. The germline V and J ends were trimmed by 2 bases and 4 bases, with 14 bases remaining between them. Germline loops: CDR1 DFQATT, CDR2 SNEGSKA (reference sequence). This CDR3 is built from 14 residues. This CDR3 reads CSARPLGLGYGYTF. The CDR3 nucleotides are TGCAGTGCTAGACCCCTGGGGTTGGGCTATGGCTACACCTTC.

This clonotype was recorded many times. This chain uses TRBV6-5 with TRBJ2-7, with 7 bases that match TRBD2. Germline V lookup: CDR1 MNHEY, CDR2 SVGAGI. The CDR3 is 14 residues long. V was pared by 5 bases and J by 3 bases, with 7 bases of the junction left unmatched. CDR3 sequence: CASSPGGRNYEQYF. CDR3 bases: TGTGCCAGCAGTCCCGGGGGGAGAAACTACGAGCAGTACTTC.

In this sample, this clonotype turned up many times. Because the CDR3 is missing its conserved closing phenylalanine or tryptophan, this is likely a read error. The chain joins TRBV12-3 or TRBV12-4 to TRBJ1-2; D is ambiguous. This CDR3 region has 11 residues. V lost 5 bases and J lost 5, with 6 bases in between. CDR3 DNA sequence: TGTGCCAGCAGTCGGGAGTATGGCTACACCCTC. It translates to CASSREYGYTL.

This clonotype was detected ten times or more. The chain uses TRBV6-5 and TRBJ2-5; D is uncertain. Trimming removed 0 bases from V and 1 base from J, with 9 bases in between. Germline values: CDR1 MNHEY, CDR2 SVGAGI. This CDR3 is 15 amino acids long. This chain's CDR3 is CASSYSKLPQETQYF. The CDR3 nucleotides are TGTGCCAGCAGTTACTCGAAGCTACCCCAAGAGACCCAGTACTTC.

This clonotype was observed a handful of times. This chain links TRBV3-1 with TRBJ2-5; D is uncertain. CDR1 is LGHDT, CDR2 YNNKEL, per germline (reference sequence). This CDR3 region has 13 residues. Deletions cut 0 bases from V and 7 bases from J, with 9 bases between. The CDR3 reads CASSQDADGTQYF. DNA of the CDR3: TGTGCCAGCAGCCAAGATGCGGACGGGACCCAGTACTTC.

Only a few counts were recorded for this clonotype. The DNA of the CDR3 is TGCAGTGCTACCGGACCCTACGACGTGCAGCCCCAGCATTTT. Protein sequence: CSATGPYDVQPQHF. V gene TRBV20-1 combines with J gene TRBJ1-5; the D is unclear. Germline V gene sequence: CDR1 DFQATT, CDR2 SNEGSKA (reference sequence). This CDR3 has 14 residues. Trimming shortened V by 4 bases and J by 7 bases, and 17 bases separated the two germline ends.